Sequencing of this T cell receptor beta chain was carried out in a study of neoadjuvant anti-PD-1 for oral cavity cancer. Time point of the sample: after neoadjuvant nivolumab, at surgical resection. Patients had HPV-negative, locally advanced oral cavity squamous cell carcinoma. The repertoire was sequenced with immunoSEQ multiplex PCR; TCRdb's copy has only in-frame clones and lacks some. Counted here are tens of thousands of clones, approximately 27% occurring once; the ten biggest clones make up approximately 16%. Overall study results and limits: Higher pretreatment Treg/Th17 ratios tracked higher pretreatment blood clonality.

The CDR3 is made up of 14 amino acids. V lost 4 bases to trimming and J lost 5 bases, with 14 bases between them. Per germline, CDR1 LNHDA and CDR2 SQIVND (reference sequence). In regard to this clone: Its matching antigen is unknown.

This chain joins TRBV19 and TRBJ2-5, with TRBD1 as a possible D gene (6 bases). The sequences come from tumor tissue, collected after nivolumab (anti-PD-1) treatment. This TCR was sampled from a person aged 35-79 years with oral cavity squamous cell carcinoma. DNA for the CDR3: TGTGCCAGTAGTAGCAAACAGGGAGAGGAGACCCAGTACTTC. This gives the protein CASSSKQGEETQYF.